This TCR beta chain was profiled in a study of shared clonotypes between healthy human individuals. Study-wide context: Two women and three men aged 18 to 49 made up the donors. Study conclusions and caveats: Donors were few, which limited the genetic and exposure-history diversity represented.

V lost 0 bases, J lost 3 bases, and 5 bases stayed unmatched. This CDR3 is built from 16 residues. Germline lookup yields CDR1 LGHNA and CDR2 YSLEER. Concerning this clone: Its cognate antigen is unknown.

Genomic DNA per cell subset filled all wells of several immunoSEQ plates. This table comes from immunoSEQ multiplex PCR, and its TCRdb copy is limited to in-frame clones, with some not included. The sample shows hundreds of thousands of clones, roughly 79% of them seen only once. The V gene is TRBV4-3, the J gene TRBJ2-1; 7 nucleotides match TRBD1. The TCR originated in a woman aged 40 to 50 in good health. Some clones in this sample may be carry-over from other donors' samples. Material for sequencing was PBMCs. CDR3 sequence reads: CASSQDPGQDYNEQFF. CDR3 bases: TGCGCCAGCAGCCAAGATCCAGGACAGGACTACAATGAGCAGTTCTTC.